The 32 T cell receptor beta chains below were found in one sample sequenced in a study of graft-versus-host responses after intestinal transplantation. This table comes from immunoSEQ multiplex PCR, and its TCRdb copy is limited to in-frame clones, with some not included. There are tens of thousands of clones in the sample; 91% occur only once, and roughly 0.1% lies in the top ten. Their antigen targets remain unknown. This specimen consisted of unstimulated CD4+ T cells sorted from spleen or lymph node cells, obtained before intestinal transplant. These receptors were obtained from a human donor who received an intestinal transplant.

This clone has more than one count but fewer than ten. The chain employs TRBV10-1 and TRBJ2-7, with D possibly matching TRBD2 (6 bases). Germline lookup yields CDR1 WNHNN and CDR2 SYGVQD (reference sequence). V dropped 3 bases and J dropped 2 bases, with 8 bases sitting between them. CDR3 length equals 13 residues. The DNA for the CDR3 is TGCGCCAGCAGTGACGGGGGACCCTACGAGCAGTACTTC. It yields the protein CASSDGGPYEQYF.

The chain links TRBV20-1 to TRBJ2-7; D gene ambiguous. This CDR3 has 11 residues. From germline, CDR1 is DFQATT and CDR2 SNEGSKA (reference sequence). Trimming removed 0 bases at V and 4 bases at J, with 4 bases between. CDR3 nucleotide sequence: TGCAGTGCTAGAGATATTTACGAGCAGTACTTC. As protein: CSARDIYEQYF.

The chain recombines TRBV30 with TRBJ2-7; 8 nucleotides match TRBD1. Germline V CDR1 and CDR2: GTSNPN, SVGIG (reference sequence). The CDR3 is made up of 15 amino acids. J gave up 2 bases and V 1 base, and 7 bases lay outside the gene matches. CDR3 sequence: CAWSAGDRRAYEQYF. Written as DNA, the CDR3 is TGTGCCTGGAGTGCCGGGGACAGGCGGGCCTACGAGCAGTACTTC. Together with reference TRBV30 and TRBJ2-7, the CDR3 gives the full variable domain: SQTIHQWPATLVQPVGSPLSLECTVEGTSNPNLYWYRQAAGRGLQLLFYSVGIGQISSEVPQNLSASRPQDRQFILSSKKLLLSDSGFYLCAWSAGDRRAYEQYFGPGTRLTVT.

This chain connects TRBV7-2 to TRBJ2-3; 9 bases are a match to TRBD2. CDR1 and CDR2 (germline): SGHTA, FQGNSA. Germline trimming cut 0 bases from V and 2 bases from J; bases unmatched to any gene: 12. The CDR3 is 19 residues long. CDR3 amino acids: CASSLAQRSLAGITDTQYF. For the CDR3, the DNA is TGTGCCAGCAGCTTAGCTCAGAGGTCCCTAGCGGGGATCACAGATACGCAGTATTTT.

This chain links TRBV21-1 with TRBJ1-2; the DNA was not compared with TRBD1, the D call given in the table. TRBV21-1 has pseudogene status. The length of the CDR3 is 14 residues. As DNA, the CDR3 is TGTGCCAGACGTAAGGGGGCCGGTGAGGATGGCTACACCTTC. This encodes CARRKGAGEDGYTF.

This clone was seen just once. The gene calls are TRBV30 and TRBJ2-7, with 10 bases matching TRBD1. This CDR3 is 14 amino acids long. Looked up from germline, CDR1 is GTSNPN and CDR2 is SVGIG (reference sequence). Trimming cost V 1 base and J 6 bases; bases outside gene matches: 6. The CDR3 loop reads CAWSGGDRGREQYF. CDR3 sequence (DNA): TGTGCCTGGAGTGGAGGGGACAGGGGTCGCGAGCAGTACTTC.

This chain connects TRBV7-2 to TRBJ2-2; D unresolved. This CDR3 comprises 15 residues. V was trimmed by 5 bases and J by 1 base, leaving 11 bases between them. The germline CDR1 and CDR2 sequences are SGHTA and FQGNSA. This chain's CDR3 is CASSLFTVNTGELFF. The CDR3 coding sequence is TGTGCCAGCAGCCTTTTTACAGTGAACACCGGGGAGCTGTTTTTT. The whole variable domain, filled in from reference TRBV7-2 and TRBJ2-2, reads GAGVSQSPSNKVTEKGKDVELRCDPISGHTALYWYRQSLGQGLEFLIYFQGNSAPDKSGLPSDRFSAERTGGSVSTLTIQRTQQEDSAVYLCASSLFTVNTGELFFGEGSRLTVL.

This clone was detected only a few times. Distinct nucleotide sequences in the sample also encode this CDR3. The CDR3 reads CASSPGLGSNEKLFF. The CDR3, as DNA: TGTGCCAGCAGTCCAGGCTTGGGCAGTAATGAAAAACTGTTTTTT. The V call is TRBV5-5, the J call TRBJ1-4, with D unresolved. The CDR3 has 15 residues. Germline V gene sequence: CDR1 SGHKS, CDR2 YYEKEE (reference sequence). Trimming removed 5 bases from V and 4 bases from J, with 15 bases in between.

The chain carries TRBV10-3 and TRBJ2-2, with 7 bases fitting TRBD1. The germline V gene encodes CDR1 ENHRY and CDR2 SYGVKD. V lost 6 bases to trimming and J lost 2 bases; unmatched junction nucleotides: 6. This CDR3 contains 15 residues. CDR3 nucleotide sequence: TGTGCCATCAGGACAGGGCGTTCCAACACCGGGGAGCTGTTTTTT. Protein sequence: CAIRTGRSNTGELFF.

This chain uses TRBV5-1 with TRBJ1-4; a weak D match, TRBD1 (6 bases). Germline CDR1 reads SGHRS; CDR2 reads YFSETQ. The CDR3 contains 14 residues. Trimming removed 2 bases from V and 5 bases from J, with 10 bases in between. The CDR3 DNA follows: TGCGCCAGCAGCTTACAGGGAAGGAATGAAAAACTGTTTTTT. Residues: CASSLQGRNEKLFF.

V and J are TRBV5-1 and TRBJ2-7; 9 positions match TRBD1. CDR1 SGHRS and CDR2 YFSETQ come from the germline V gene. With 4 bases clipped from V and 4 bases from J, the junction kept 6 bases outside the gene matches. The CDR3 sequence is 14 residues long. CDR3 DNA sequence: TGCGCCAGCAGCGTGGGACAGGGTGGGTACGAGCAGTACTTC. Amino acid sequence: CASSVGQGGYEQYF.

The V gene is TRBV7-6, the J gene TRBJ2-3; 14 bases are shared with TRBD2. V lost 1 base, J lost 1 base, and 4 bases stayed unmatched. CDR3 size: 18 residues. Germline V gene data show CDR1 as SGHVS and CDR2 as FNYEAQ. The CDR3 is CASSLGLAGGLGTDTQYF. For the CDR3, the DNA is TGTGCCAGCAGCTTAGGACTAGCGGGGGGGCTTGGCACAGATACGCAGTATTTT.

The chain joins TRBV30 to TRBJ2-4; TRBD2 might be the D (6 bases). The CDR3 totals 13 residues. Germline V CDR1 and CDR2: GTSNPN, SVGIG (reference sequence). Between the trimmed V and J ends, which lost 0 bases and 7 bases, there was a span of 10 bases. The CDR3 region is CAWSVGGLNIQYF. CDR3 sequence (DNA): TGTGCCTGGAGTGTAGGAGGGTTGAACATTCAGTACTTC.

The CDR3 sequence is CAIRTAGGIDTQYF. As DNA, the CDR3 is TGTGCCATCAGAACAGCGGGGGGGATAGATACGCAGTATTTT. The V gene is TRBV10-3, the J gene TRBJ2-3, with 10 bases fitting TRBD2. J gave up 5 bases and V 6 bases, and 5 bases lay outside the gene matches. CDR3 length equals 14 residues. Per germline, CDR1 ENHRY and CDR2 SYGVKD.

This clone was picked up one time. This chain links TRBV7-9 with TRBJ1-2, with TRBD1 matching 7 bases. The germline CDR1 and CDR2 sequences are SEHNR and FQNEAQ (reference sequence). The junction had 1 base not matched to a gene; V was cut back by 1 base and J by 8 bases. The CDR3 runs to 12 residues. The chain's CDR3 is CASSLEGGGYTF. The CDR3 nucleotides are TGTGCCAGCAGCTTAGAAGGGGGCGGCTACACCTTC.

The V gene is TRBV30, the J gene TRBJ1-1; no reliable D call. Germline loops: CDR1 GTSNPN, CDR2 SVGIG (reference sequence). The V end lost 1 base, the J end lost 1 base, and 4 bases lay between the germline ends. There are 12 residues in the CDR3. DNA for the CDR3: TGTGCCTGGAGTGGACAGAACACTGAAGCTTTCTTT. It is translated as CAWSGQNTEAFF.

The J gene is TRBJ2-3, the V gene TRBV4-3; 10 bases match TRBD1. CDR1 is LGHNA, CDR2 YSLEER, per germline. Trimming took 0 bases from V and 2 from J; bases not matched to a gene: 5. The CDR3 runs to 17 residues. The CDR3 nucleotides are TGCGCCAGCAGCCAAGACAGGGGACAGGGGATCACAGATACGCAGTATTTT. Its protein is CASSQDRGQGITDTQYF.

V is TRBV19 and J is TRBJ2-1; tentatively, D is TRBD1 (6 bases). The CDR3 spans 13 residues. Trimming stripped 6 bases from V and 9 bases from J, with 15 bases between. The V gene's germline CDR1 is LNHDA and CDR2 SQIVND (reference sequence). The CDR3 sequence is CASSLQGPGEQFF. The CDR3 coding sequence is TGTGCCAGTAGCCTCCAGGGGCCAGGTGAGCAGTTCTTC.

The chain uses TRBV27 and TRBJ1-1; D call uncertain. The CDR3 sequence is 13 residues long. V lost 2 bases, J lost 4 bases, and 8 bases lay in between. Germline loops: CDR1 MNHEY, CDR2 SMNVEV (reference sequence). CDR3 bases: TGTGCCAGCAGTTTAAAGCGGAGCACTGAAGCTTTCTTT. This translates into CASSLKRSTEAFF.

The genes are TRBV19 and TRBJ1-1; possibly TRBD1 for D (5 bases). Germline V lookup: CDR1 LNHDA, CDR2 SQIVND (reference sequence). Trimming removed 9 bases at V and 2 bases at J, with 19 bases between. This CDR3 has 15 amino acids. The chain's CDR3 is CASTRQGSFNTEAFF. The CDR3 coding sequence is TGTGCCAGCACCCGGCAGGGCAGTTTCAACACTGAAGCTTTCTTT.

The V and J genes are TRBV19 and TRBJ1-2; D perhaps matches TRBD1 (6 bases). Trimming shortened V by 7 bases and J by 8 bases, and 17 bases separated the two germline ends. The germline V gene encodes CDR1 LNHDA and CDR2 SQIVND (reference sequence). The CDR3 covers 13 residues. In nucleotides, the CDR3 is TGTGCCAGTAACAGCGGTACAGGGTCGGGCTACACCTTC. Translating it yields CASNSGTGSGYTF.

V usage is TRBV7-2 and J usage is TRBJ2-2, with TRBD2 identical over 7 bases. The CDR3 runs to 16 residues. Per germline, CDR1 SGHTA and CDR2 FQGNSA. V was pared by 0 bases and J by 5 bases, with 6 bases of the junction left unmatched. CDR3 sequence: CASSLARGSSTGELFF. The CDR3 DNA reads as TGTGCCAGCAGCTTAGCGCGCGGGAGCAGTACCGGGGAGCTGTTTTTT.

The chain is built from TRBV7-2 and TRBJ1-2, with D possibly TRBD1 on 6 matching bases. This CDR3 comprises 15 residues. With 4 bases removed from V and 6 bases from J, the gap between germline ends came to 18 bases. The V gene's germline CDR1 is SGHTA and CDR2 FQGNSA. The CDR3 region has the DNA TGTGCCAGCAGCTCACGATCACAGGGAGCTGATGGCTACACCTTC. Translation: CASSSRSQGADGYTF.

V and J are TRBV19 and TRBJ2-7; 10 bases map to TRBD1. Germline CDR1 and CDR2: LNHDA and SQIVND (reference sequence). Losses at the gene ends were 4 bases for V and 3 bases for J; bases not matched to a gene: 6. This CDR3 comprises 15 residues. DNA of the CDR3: TGTGCCAGTAGTACCCAAGGGACAGGGGACTACGAGCAGTACTTC. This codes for CASSTQGTGDYEQYF.

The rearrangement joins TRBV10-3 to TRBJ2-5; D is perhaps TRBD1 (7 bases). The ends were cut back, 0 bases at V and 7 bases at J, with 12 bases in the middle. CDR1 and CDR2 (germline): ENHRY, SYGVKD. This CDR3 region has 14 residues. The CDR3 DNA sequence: TGTGCCATCAGTGAGTCGGGAGGACAGGTGACCCAGTACTTC. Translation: CAISESGGQVTQYF.

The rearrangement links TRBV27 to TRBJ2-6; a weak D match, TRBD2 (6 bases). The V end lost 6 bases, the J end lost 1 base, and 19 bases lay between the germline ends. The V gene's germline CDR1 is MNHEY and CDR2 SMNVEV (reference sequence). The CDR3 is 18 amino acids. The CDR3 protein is CASRYWGAGPSGANVLTF. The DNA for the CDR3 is TGTGCCAGCAGATATTGGGGAGCGGGCCCTTCTGGGGCCAACGTCCTGACTTTC. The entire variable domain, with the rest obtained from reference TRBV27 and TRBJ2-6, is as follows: EAQVTQNPRYLITVTGKKLTVTCSQNMNHEYMSWYRQDPGLGLRQIYYSMNVEVTDKGDVPEGYKVSRKEKRNFPLILESPSPNQTSLYFCASRYWGAGPSGANVLTFGAGSRLTVL.

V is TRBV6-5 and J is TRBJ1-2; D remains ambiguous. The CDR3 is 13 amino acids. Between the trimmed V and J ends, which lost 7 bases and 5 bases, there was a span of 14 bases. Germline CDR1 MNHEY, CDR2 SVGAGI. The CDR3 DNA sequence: TGTGCCAGCACTAAAGCCTTTACTTATGGCTACACCTTC. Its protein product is CASTKAFTYGYTF.

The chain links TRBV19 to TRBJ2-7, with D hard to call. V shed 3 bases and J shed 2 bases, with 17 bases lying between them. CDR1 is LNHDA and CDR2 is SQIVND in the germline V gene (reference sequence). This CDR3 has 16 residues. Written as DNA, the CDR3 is TGTGCCAGTAGTATCGCCCAGACACCATTCCCCTACGAGCAGTACTTC. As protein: CASSIAQTPFPYEQYF.

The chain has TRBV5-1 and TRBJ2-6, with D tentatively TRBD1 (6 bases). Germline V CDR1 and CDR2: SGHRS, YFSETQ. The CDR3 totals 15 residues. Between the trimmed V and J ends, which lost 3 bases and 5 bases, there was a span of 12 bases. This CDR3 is CASSYSGAWANVLTF. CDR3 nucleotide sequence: TGCGCCAGCAGCTACTCAGGGGCCTGGGCCAACGTCCTGACTTTC.

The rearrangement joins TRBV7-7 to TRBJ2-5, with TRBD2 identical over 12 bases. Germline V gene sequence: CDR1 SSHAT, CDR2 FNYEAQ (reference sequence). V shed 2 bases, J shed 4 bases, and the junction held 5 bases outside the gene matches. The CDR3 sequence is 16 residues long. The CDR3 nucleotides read TGTGCCAGCAGCTTAACCAGGACTAGCGGGATAGAGACCCAGTACTTC. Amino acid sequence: CASSLTRTSGIETQYF. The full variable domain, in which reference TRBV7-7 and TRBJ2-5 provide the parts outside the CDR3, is GAGVSQSPRYKVTKRGQDVTLRCDPISSHATLYWYQQALGQGPEFLTYFNYEAQPDKSGLPSDRFSAERPEGSISTLTIQRTEQRDSAMYRCASSLTRTSGIETQYFGPGTRLLVL.

CDR3 loop: CASSAGQGLETQYF. The CDR3 DNA reads TGTGCCAGCAGCGCCGGACAGGGACTAGAGACCCAGTACTTC. The J gene is TRBJ2-5, the V gene TRBV5-8; 8 bases line up with TRBD1. CDR1 and CDR2 from the germline V gene are SGHTS and YDEGEE. With 4 bases clipped from V and 4 bases from J, the junction kept 6 bases outside the gene matches. This CDR3 spans 14 amino acids.

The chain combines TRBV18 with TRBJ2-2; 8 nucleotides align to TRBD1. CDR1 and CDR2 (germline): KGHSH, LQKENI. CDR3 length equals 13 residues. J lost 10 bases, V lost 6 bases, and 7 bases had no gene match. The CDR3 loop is CASSPTGVAELFF. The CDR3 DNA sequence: TGTGCCAGCTCGCCGACAGGGGTCGCGGAGCTGTTTTTT.